Each of the 25 T cell receptor beta chains below was sequenced from the same sample in a study of a mutant IDH1 vaccine in newly diagnosed glioma. The assay was immunoSEQ multiplex PCR, and TCRdb's table has in-frame clones only and misses some. The sample shows over 75,000 clones, around 80% of them seen only once. Time point meaning: baseline, week 1 (first vaccination visit). Specified treatment: pre-vaccination baseline after standard-of-care therapy. The sequencing used PBMCs, collected from a glioma patient treated with radiotherapy, temozolomide or both. These TCRs come from a middle-aged man with glioma.

V and J are TRBV9 and TRBJ2-5, with 8 bases fitting TRBD2. Germline assignment: CDR1 SGDLS and CDR2 YYNGEE. With 2 bases clipped from V and 3 bases from J, the junction kept 9 bases outside the gene matches. The CDR3 is 16 amino acids. The CDR3 DNA is TGTGCCAGCAGCGTGAGCCCCGGGACTAGAAAAGAGACCCAGTACTTC. As protein: CASSVSPGTRKETQYF.

The chain combines TRBV10-3 with TRBJ1-2; a possible D gene is TRBD1 (5 bases). V lost 3 bases and J lost 5, with 19 bases in between. There are 16 residues in the CDR3. Germline V gene sequence: CDR1 ENHRY, CDR2 SYGVKD. CDR3 nucleotide sequence: TGTGCCATCAGTGAATTAGAAGGAGGGGAGTCATATGGCTACACCTTC. Protein: CAISELEGGESYGYTF.

The chain couples TRBV25-1 to TRBJ2-5, with D possibly being TRBD1 (6 bases). This CDR3 spans 13 amino acids. Germline assignment: CDR1 MGHDK and CDR2 SYGVNS. V was shortened by 6 bases and J by 11 bases, with 19 bases between the two germline ends. The CDR3 sequence is CASRQGPTMEQYF. The DNA for the CDR3 is TGTGCCAGCAGACAGGGACCTACGATGGAGCAGTACTTC. Drawing the rest from reference TRBV25-1 and TRBJ2-5, the complete variable domain is EADIYQTPRYLVIGTGKKITLECSQTMGHDKMYWYQQDPGMELHLIHYSYGVNSTEKGDLSSESTVSRIRTEHFPLTLESARPSHTSQYLCASRQGPTMEQYFGPGTRLLVL.

Worth noting for this clone: This may stem from a read error, because a much larger clone lies one nucleotide away. The chain carries TRBV4-3 and TRBJ2-1, with D perhaps matching TRBD1 (6 bases). The germline V gene encodes CDR1 LGHNA and CDR2 YSLEER. The CDR3 contains 16 residues. The CDR3 loop reads CASSQDVQGTDNERFF. The CDR3 DNA reads TGCGCCAGCAGCCAAGATGTCCAGGGGACGGACAATGAGCGGTTCTTC.

This clone has more than one count but fewer than ten. The chain is built from TRBV19 and TRBJ1-5; possibly TRBD1 for D (6 bases). This CDR3 contains 13 residues. CDR1 is LNHDA, CDR2 SQIVND, per germline (reference sequence). V lost 10 bases to trimming and J lost 5 bases, with 15 bases between them. The CDR3 nucleotides are TGTGCCACTCGGGGGGCCCTATATCAGCCCCAGCATTTT. Residues: CATRGALYQPQHF.

The gene calls are TRBV15 and TRBJ2-5; D remains unclear. From germline, CDR1 is LNHNV and CDR2 YYDKDF (reference sequence). V was trimmed by 0 bases and J by 5 bases, leaving 4 bases between them. CDR3 length: 12 residues. CDR3 sequence reads: CATSRDWETQYF. CDR3 DNA: TGTGCCACCAGCAGAGATTGGGAGACCCAGTACTTC.

This clone was observed once. The chain links TRBV19 to TRBJ2-7; 11 bases are a match to TRBD1. Germline CDR1 reads LNHDA; CDR2 reads SQIVND (reference sequence). This CDR3 is 15 amino acids long. V was clipped by 5 bases and J by 2 bases; unmatched bases: 5. CDR3 nucleotides: TGTGCCAGTAGTTCGCCGGGACAGGGGGCCTACGAGCAGTACTTC. Its protein product is CASSSPGQGAYEQYF. The full variable domain, in which reference TRBV19 and TRBJ2-7 provide the parts outside the CDR3, is DGGITQSPKYLFRKEGQNVTLSCEQNLNHDAMYWYRQDPGQGLRLIYYSQIVNDFQKGDIAEGYSVSREKKESFPLTVTSAQKNPTAFYLCASSSPGQGAYEQYFGPGTRLTVT.

This clone was seen a single time. The V gene is TRBV27, the J gene TRBJ2-3, with D hard to call. From germline, CDR1 is MNHEY and CDR2 SMNVEV (reference sequence). The ends were cut back, 5 bases at V and 0 bases at J, with 6 bases in the middle. The CDR3 has 13 amino acids. CDR3 in amino acids: CASSLASTDTQYF. As DNA, the CDR3 is TGTGCCAGCAGTCTCGCTAGCACAGATACGCAGTATTTT.

V and J are TRBV11-2 and TRBJ2-7, with D possibly being TRBD1 (6 bases). Between the trimmed V and J ends, which lost 5 bases and 0 bases, there was a span of 14 bases. Germline V gene data show CDR1 as SGHAT and CDR2 as FQNNGV. The CDR3 contains 15 residues. CDR3 in DNA: TGTGCCAGCAGCCGCTGGACAGTAAGCTCCTACGAGCAGTACTTC. Translation: CASSRWTVSSYEQYF.

The chain is built from TRBV28 and TRBJ2-7; unclear D gene. This CDR3 has 11 amino acids. CDR1 is MDHEN and CDR2 is SYDVKM in the germline V gene. V shed 5 bases and J shed 6 bases, with 8 bases lying between them. CDR3 in amino acids: CASSTSVEQYF. CDR3 bases: TGTGCCAGCAGTACCTCGGTCGAGCAGTACTTC.

The CDR3 sequence: CASTGTDENQPQHF. The CDR3 DNA follows: TGTGCCAGCACCGGGACAGATGAAAATCAGCCCCAGCATTTT. This sequence joins TRBV2 and TRBJ1-5; 7 nucleotides match TRBD1. Germline loops: CDR1 SNHLY, CDR2 FYNNEI. V gave up 7 bases and J gave up 4 bases; unmatched junction bases: 7. This CDR3 is built from 14 residues.

The chain carries TRBV11-1 and TRBJ2-1; D possibly corresponds to TRBD2 (6 bases). The germline gives CDR1 SGHAT, CDR2 FQDESV (reference sequence). CDR3 length: 17 residues. The V end lost 1 base, the J end lost 0 bases, and 13 bases lay between the germline ends. For the CDR3, the DNA is TGTGCCAGCAGCTTAGTTCGGGGGACCAACTCCTACAATGAGCAGTTCTTC. Encoded protein: CASSLVRGTNSYNEQFF.

The chain combines TRBV30 with TRBJ2-5; no clear D. The V gene's germline CDR1 is GTSNPN and CDR2 SVGIG (reference sequence). There are 13 residues in the CDR3. V lost 2 bases to trimming and J lost 2 bases, with 9 bases between them. CDR3 loop: CAWSTEDQETQYF. The CDR3 coding sequence is TGTGCCTGGAGTACGGAAGATCAAGAGACCCAGTACTTC.

The chain couples TRBV4-1 to TRBJ2-1; 11 nucleotides align to TRBD2. The CDR3 consists of 17 residues. The J segment lost 8 bases and the V segment lost 4 bases, leaving 13 bases of the junction unmatched. CDR1 is MGHRA and CDR2 is YSYEKL in the germline V gene. CDR3 sequence reads: CASSPTLLAGDRDEQFF. The CDR3 nucleotides read TGCGCCAGCAGCCCCACCTTACTAGCGGGAGACCGGGATGAGCAGTTCTTC.

The rearrangement links TRBV6-1 to TRBJ1-1, with D tentatively TRBD1 (5 bases). This CDR3 has 13 residues. V lost 6 bases, J lost 7 bases, and 15 bases lay in between. Germline V gene data show CDR1 as MNHNS and CDR2 as SASEGT. The CDR3 region is CASREKGRIEAFF. DNA of the CDR3: TGTGCCAGCAGAGAAAAGGGGCGGATTGAAGCTTTCTTT.

This rearrangement joins TRBV28 to TRBJ2-7; D might be TRBD2 (6 bases). The germline V gene encodes CDR1 MDHEN and CDR2 SYDVKM. Trimming left V 1 base short and J 7 bases short, with 14 bases between. This CDR3 is built from 14 residues. CDR3 sequence (DNA): TGTGCCAGCAGTTTATTTCCTAGCGCGGGTGAGCAGTACTTC. Translation gives CASSLFPSAGEQYF.

This clone has a handful of counts. The rearrangement uses TRBV5-1 and TRBJ2-3, with D unclear. Between the trimmed V and J ends, which lost 1 base and 6 bases, there was a span of 6 bases. The CDR3 contains 12 residues. Germline V gene lookup returns CDR1 SGHRS and CDR2 YFSETQ. The CDR3 DNA sequence: TGCGCCAGCAGCTTGCTACGCGATACGCAGTATTTT. Translated, it gives CASSLLRDTQYF. Together with reference TRBV5-1 and TRBJ2-3, the CDR3 gives the full variable domain: KAGVTQTPRYLIKTRGQQVTLSCSPISGHRSVSWYQQTPGQGLQFLFEYFSETQRNKGNFPGRFSGRQFSNSRSEMNVSTLELGDSALYLCASSLLRDTQYFGPGTRLTVL.

J is TRBJ1-2 and V is TRBV29-1; 12 bases agree with TRBD1. Germline V gene data show CDR1 as SQVTM and CDR2 as ANQGSEA. This CDR3 has 14 residues. The V and J ends lost 5 bases and 4 bases, in that order; junction bases with no gene match: 5. The CDR3 reads CSVIRGQGAYGYTF. CDR3 DNA: TGCAGCGTTATCAGGGGACAGGGGGCCTATGGCTACACCTTC.

The rearrangement links TRBV6-4 to TRBJ1-2; unclear D gene. V dropped 4 bases and J dropped 0 bases, with 9 bases sitting between them. The CDR3 is 14 amino acids. Germline V lookup: CDR1 MRHNA, CDR2 SNTAGT. The chain's CDR3 is CASSAGSTNYGYTF. As DNA, the CDR3 is TGTGCCAGCAGTGCAGGCAGTACTAACTATGGCTACACCTTC.

The chain has TRBV2 and TRBJ2-1, with D uncertain. There are 18 residues in the CDR3. V dropped 4 bases and J dropped 0 bases, with 19 bases sitting between them. Germline V gives CDR1 SNHLY, CDR2 FYNNEI. The CDR3 coding sequence is TGTGCCAGCAGTGTCTCAGGTTACGGACCGAGCTCCTACAATGAGCAGTTCTTC. Protein: CASSVSGYGPSSYNEQFF.

This clone was seen once. This chain links TRBV4-1 with TRBJ2-5; 10 bases fit TRBD2. The better agreement between TRBJ2-7 and the DNA end casts doubt on the J call. Germline assignment: CDR1 MGHRA and CDR2 YSYEKL. CDR3 size: 16 residues. In DNA, the CDR3 is TGCGCCAGCAGCCAAGAGTTAGCGGGGGGACCCTACGAGCAGTACTTC. This encodes CASSQELAGGPYEQYF.

This clone turned up a few times. This sequence joins TRBV30 and TRBJ1-1; D not certain. The V gene's germline CDR1 is GTSNPN and CDR2 SVGIG (reference sequence). The V end lost 4 bases, the J end lost 2 bases, and 8 bases lay between the germline ends. The CDR3 spans 12 residues. In DNA form, the CDR3 reads TGTGCCTGGACAGGCGGTAACACTGAAGCTTTCTTT. Translation: CAWTGGNTEAFF.

The CDR3 loop reads CASSLGLGHNTEAFF. For the CDR3, the DNA is TGTGCCAGCAGCTTGGGCTTAGGCCATAACACTGAAGCTTTCTTT. The chain recombines TRBV5-4 with TRBJ1-1; no clear D. The CDR3 totals 15 residues. Germline CDR1 SGHNT, CDR2 YYREEE (reference sequence). Trimming cost V 0 bases and J 2 bases, with 11 bases left between them. The full variable domain, completed using reference TRBV5-4 and TRBJ1-1, is ETGVTQSPTHLIKTRGQQVTLRCSSQSGHNTVSWYQQALGQGPQFIFQYYREEENGRGNFPPRFSGLQFPNYSSELNVNALELDDSALYLCASSLGLGHNTEAFFGQGTRLTVV.

The chain joins TRBV4-3 to TRBJ2-1, with D possibly TRBD1 on 6 matching bases. V was cut by 0 bases and J by 8 bases, with 11 bases left in between. Germline lookup yields CDR1 LGHNA and CDR2 YSLEER. The CDR3 consists of 14 residues. The CDR3 spells CASSQDQGFYEQFF. The CDR3 nucleotides are TGCGCCAGCAGCCAAGACCAGGGGTTCTATGAGCAGTTCTTC.

This chain links TRBV5-5 with TRBJ2-5; D call uncertain. The V gene's germline CDR1 is SGHKS and CDR2 YYEKEE (reference sequence). The CDR3 runs 14 residues. Between the trimmed V and J ends, which lost 0 bases and 4 bases, there was a span of 10 bases. The CDR3 protein is CASSLAATSETQYF. The DNA of the CDR3 is TGTGCCAGCAGCTTGGCAGCTACATCAGAGACCCAGTACTTC.